The T cell receptor (beta chain) described here comes from a study of blood T cells in healthy people across ages. Across the study: Template switching recovered approximately one barcoded beta molecule for every two T cells.

A second PCR of roughly 7 to 11 cycles used a sample-barcoded 5' primer and a J-beta primer mix. TCRdb re-called the 5' RACE reads with MiXCR, one entry per CDR3 protein. The table records around 900,000 distinct CDR3 sequences, 29% of them present only once. This CDR3 is 15 amino acids long. Looked up from germline, CDR1 is DFQATT and CDR2 is SNEGSKA (reference sequence). V lost 2 bases to trimming and J lost 1 base, with 14 bases between them. Findings and limits, study-wide: PBMCs were not sorted, which prevented a conclusive comparison of naive versus antigen-experienced cells.

To note about this clonotype: Its target is unknown.

The TCR was taken from a woman aged 80 or over in good health. This chain uses TRBV20-1 with TRBJ1-1; a weak D match, TRBD1 (5 bases). Input material: blood. DNA of the CDR3: TGCAGTGCTAGAAAATCCGGGACTGGGAACACTGAAGCTTTCTTT. Translating it yields CSARKSGTGNTEAFF.